This T cell receptor (beta chain) came from a study of control samples from healthy donors and cancer patients. V lost 2 bases to trimming and J lost 0 bases; unmatched junction nucleotides: 9. Germline V CDR1 and CDR2: SGDLS, YYNGEE. This CDR3 region has 17 residues. Only in-frame clones appear in the TCRdb table, and some are missing; sequencing was by immunoSEQ multiplex PCR. The sample has about 180,000 clones, under 95% seen once. Sequences were obtained from blood. The TCR originated in a woman aged 18-29 years in good health. The rearrangement joins TRBV9 to TRBJ1-2; 8 nucleotides agree with TRBD1. In DNA, the CDR3 is TGTGCCAGCAGCGTTGCGAGGACAGGGAACTCTAACTATGGCTACACCTTC. Translation: CASSVARTGNSNYGYTF.